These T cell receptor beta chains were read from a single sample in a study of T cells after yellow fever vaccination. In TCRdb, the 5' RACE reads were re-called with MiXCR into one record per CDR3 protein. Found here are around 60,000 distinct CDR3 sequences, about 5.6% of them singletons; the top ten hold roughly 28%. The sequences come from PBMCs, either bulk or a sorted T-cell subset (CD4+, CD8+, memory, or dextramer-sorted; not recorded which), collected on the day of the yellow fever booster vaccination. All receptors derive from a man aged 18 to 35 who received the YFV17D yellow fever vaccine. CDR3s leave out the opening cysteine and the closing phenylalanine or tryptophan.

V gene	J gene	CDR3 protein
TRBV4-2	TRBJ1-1	ASSQEGLTTEAF
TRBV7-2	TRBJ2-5	ASSNRQPQETQY
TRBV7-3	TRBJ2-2	ASSLSGVDGELF
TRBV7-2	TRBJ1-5	ASSLQGQSNQPQH
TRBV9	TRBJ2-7	ASSALGQGPGEQY
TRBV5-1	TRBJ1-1	ASSLAGVTEAF
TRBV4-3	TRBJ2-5	ASSRGQGGTQY
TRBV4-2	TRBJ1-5	ASSPAITDRGNQPQH
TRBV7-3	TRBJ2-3	ASSLGLAADTQY
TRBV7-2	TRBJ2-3	ASSSDSMGTDTQY
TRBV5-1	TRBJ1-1	ASSPSQGWHTEAF
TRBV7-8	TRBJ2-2	ASTKEGIHFTGELF
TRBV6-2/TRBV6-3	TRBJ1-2	ASSYSSGYT
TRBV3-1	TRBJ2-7	ASSQERLSYEQY
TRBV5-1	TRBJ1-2	ASSLQGIDYGYT
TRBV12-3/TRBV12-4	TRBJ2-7	ASSLAARAFNYEQY
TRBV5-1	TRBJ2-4	ASSLAEAAPAKNIQY
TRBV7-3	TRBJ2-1	ASSSSSTNEQF
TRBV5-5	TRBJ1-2	ASSPQGSRNGYT
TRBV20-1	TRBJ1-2	SARRPGQYT
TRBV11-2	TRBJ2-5	ASSLVSRETQY